What follows is one T cell receptor (beta chain) and its context. Its antigen has not been determined. Base qualities are not recorded, but no much larger clone differs from it by a single base. V gives up 0 bases and J gives up 0 bases, and the segment between their germline ends measures 12 bases. The CDR3 numbers 17 residues from cysteine through phenylalanine. CDR3 DNA is the only sequence kept; it has 51 bases, read in frame from the first base. The germline V gene gives CDR1 as LGHNA and CDR2 as YNFKEQ. These data belong to a study of naive and memory T cell subsets (TCRdb year 2017). A note on the overall study: Sorted naive and memory T cell subsets from peripheral blood were analyzed in the study using a UMI-based, open-source pipeline for TCR alpha and beta sequencing. Complete agreement was observed between the functional CMV T cell responses and the IgG serology results. RNA was DNase-treated and reverse transcribed with TCR constant-region primers, mostly using SuperScript III. Paper-wide results and their limitations: The repertoire findings for the naive and memory subsets could not be validated, as no ground truth was available. TCR abundance followed a power law whose exponent differed between naive and memory subsets but was consistent across the three individuals. Once error correction was done, more than 90% of naive TCR sequences showed up just once, which made the naive abundance distributions much steeper than those of the memory subsets. RNA-based TCR counts may be influenced by expression changes linked to T cell activation and differentiation. A clonotype was defined as a single alpha or beta chain sequence rather than as a paired alpha/beta receptor. In both CD4 and CD8 cells, a rise in Gini index and a fall in Shannon and inverse Simpson diversity were observed from naive through CM, EM and EMRA.

Libraries were prepared through UMI-ligation and nested PCR. To cover both TRBC1 and TRBC2, the beta constant-region primer consisted of an equimolar mix of two oligonucleotides. T4 RNA ligase 1 ligated a single-stranded oligonucleotide carrying the SP2 primer and a 12-nucleotide UMI to the cDNA 3' end. The ligated cDNA went through four rounds of PCR with nested alpha and beta constant-region primers together with the SP2 primer. The ligation reaction was incubated at 16°C for about 20-25 hours. PCR2 was usually performed as a SYBR Green qPCR and halted at a preset threshold so that over-amplification would not occur. All purifications after the first were performed with Agencourt AMPure XP magnetic beads. Library quantification was done by Qubit, followed by a TapeStation check on which the main peak was expected at around 650 bp. Sequencing of the pooled libraries was done on an Illumina MiSeq using v2 2x251 paired-end kits, which typically yielded roughly 0.95-2 million reads per sample. Each sample's library went into the pool at approximately 4.2 nM, and roughly 4.5-7.5% PhiX was added to help with cluster recognition. The authors' pipeline ran thus. V and J genes were assigned to Demultiplexor-processed FASTQ reads by Decombinator through tag matching, with a single base-pair mismatch being allowed. Collapsinator relied on UMIs to fix sequencing errors as well as frequency errors caused by PCR heterogeneity. TCRs were translated and CDR3s were extracted from the conserved cysteine to the FGXG phenylalanine by CDR3Translator, with non-productive sequences being flagged. Repertoires were subsampled to equal numbers of UMI-defined TCRs before Gini, Shannon entropy and inverse Simpson indices were calculated. Within the linear range, a power law was fitted by maximum likelihood to the distributions of clonotype abundance. When run on a single naive CD8 sample, MIGEC and the pipeline yielded similar UMI counts, similar unique TCR numbers and similar clonal distributions. Repertoires were searched for about 7,300 CMV-associated CDR3 sequences compiled from VDJdb and a published dataset. In-frame beta chains were kept once TCRdb had trimmed the public reads at Q25 with fastp and called clones with MiXCR. For every CDR3 protein sequence, its rows merge into one entry that carries the most common genes and DNA. The V and J calls and clone size come from TCRdb's table, not from the authors' own analysis. The sample records over 20,000 distinct CDR3 sequences, 9.5% to 11% of which are singletons. Approximately 18% of the sample comes from the top ten.

From the second PCR step on, the TCR alpha and beta chain libraries were amplified in separate reactions. To determine each donor's CMV status, fresh PBMCs were stimulated overnight with CMV viral lysate, and IFNgamma production from CD4+ T cells was then assessed. CD4 T cells were positively selected with Miltenyi beads, followed by positive selection of CD8 T cells from the CD4-negative fraction. Cells were stained for CD3, CD4, CD8, CD45RA, CD27 and a live/dead dye and were sorted on a BD Aria II into four subsets based on CD45RA and CD27. A few healthy volunteers provided blood, and the blood of each volunteer was split into CD4 and CD8 T cells and then into four differentiation subsets. Approximately 120 ml of peripheral blood was taken from each donor, and PBMC were separated by density-gradient centrifugation on Ficoll-Paque PLUS. Sorted cells were lysed in RLT buffer, after which RNA was extracted using a Qiagen RNeasy kit and stored at -80 degrees C.

The sequencing input was central memory CD8+ T cells from blood. The cell subset or site label corresponds to: central memory, CD45RA- CD27+. Here the chain combines TRBV4-2 and TRBJ2-1; no confident D gene assignment can be made. The origin of this receptor is a human donor in good health. The base sequence is TGTGCCAGCAGCCAAGAACAATCCGTGAGCTCCTACAATGAGCAGTTCTTC. It codes for CASSQEQSVSSYNEQFF.